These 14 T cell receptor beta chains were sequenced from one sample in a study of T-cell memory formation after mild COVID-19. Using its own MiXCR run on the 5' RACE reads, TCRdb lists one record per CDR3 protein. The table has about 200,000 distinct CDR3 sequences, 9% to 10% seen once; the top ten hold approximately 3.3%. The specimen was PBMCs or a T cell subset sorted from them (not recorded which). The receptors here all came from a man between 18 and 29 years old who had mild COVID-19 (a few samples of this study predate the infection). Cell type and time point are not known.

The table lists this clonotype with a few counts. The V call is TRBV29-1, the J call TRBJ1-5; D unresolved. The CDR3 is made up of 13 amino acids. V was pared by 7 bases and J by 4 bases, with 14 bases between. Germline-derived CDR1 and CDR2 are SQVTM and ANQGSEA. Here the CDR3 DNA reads TGCAGCGCCGGAGGGAGGCCTAATCAGCCCCAGCATTTT. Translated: CSAGGRPNQPQHF.

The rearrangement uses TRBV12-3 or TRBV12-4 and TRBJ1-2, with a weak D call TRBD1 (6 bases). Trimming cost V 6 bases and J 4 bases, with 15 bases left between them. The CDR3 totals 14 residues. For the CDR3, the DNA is TGTGCCAGCAGAAGCGATGGACAGCCCTATGGCTACACCTTC. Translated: CASRSDGQPYGYTF.

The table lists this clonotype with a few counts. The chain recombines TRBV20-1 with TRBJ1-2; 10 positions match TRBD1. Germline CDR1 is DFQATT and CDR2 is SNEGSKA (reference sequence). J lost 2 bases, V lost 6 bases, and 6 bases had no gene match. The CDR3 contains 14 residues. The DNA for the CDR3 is TGCAGTGCCAGGACAGGGGGGGAAAACTATGGCTACACCTTC. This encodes CSARTGGENYGYTF.

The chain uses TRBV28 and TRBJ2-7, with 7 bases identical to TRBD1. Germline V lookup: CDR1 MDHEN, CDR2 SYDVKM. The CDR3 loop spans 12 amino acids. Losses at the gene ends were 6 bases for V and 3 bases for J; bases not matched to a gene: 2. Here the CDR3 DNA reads TGTGCCAGCAGCGACAGGGTCTACGAGCAGTACGTC. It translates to CASSDRVYEQYV.

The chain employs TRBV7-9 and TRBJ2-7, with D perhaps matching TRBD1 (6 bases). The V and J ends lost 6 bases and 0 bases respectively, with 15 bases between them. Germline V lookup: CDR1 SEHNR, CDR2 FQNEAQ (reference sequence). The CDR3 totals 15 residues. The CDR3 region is CASSLQGTTSYEQYV. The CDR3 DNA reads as TGTGCCAGCAGTCTCCAGGGGACAACCTCCTACGAGCAGTACGTC.

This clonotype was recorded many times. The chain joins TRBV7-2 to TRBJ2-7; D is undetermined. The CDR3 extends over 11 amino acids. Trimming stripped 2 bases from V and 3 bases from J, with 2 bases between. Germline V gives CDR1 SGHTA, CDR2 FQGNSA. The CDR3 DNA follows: TGTGCCAGCAGCTTACTCTACGAGCAGTACTTC. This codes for CASSLLYEQYF.

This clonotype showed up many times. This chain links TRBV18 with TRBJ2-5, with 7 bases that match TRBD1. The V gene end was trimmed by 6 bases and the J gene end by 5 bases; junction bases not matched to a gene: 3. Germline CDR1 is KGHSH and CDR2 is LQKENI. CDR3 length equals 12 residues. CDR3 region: CASSRDSETQYF. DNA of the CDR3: TGTGCCAGCTCCCGGGACAGTGAGACCCAGTACTTC.

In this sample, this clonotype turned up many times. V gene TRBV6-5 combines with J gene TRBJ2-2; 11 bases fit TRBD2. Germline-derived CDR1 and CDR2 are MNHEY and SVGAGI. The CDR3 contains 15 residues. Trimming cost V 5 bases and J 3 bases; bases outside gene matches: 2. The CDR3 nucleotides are TGTGCCAGCAGTCCTAGCGGGGGGCACACCGGGGAGCTGTTTTTT. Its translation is CASSPSGGHTGELFF.

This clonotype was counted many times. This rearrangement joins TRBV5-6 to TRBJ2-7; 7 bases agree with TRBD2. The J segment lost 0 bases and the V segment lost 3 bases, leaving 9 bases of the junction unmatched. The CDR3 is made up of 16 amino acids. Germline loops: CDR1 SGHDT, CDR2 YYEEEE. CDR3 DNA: TGTGCCAGCAGCTCCCCTAAAGCGGGGAGCTCCTACGAGCAGTACGTC. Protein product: CASSSPKAGSSYEQYV.

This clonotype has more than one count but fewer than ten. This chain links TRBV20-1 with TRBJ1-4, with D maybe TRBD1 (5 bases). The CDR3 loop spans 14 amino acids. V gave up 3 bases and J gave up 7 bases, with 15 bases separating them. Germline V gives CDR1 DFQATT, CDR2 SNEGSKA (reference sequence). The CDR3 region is CSARGTGEGEKLFF. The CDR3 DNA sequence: TGCAGTGCTAGGGGGACGGGAGAGGGTGAAAAACTGTTTTTT.

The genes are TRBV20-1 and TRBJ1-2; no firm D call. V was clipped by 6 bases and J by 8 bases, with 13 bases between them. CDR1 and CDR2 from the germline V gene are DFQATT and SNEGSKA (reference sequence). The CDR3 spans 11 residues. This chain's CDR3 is CSARTREGYTF. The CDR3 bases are TGCAGTGCAAGGACCAGAGAGGGCTACACCTTC.

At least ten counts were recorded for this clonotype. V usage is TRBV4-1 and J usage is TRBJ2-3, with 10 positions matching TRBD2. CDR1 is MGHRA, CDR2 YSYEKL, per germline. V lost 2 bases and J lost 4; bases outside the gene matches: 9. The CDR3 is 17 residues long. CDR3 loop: CASSQSWASGGADTQYF. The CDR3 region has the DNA TGCGCCAGCAGCCAAAGTTGGGCTAGCGGGGGCGCAGATACGCAGTATTTT.

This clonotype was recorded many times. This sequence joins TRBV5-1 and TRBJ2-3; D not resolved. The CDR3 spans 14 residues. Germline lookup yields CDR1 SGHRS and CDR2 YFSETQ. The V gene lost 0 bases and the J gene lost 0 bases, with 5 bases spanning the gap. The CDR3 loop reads CASSLETSTDTQYF. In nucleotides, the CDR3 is TGCGCCAGCAGCTTGGAAACGAGCACAGATACGCAGTATTTT.

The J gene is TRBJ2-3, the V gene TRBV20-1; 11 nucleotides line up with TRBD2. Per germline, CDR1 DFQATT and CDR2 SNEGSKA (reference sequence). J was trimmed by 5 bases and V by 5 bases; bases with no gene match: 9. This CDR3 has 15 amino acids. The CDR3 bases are TGCAGTGCTCACACCACTAGCGGGGGTGGAGATACGCAGTATTTT. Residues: CSAHTTSGGGDTQYF.